This T cell receptor beta chain derives from a study of PD-1 blockade in classical Hodgkin lymphoma. Repertoires were generated with immunoSEQ multiplex PCR, while TCRdb's copy carries only in-frame clones and drops some. Among 30,000 to 35,000 clones listed, under 90% were seen once. Time point of the sample: cycle 4 day 1 (C4D1), after 5 to 7 weeks of nivolumab. There was relapse after autologous stem cell transplantation in every patient, and there was variation in brentuximab vedotin exposure. With magnetic negative selection, CD4+ T cells were purified from PBMCs that had been thawed. As regards this clone: Antigen unknown.

Whole-study findings and limits: Patients with a complete response exhibited baseline diversity comparable to newly diagnosed patients.

The CDR3 runs 11 residues. J gave up 9 bases and V 5 bases, and 3 bases lay outside the gene matches. Germline CDR1 and CDR2: MNHEY and SVGAGI. The rearrangement joins TRBV6-5 to TRBJ1-1; 7 bases are shared with TRBD1. This receptor was taken from a human donor with classical Hodgkin lymphoma. Sequenced here: CD4+ T cells from blood, sampled before the fourth cycle of nivolumab. The CDR3 DNA follows: TGTGCCAGCAGTGAGGGACAGAAAGCTTTCTTT. Translated: CASSEGQKAFF.